The sequence of this T cell receptor beta chain was determined in a study of blood T cell repertoires in COVID-19 (dated by TCRdb to 2020 to 2021). Regarding the complete study: Samples covering the acute and convalescent phases of COVID-19 were provided by collaborators in the United States, Italy and Spain. Sample metadata almost always included a de-identified subject ID, COVID-19 status, age in years and sex. The repertoires were released in a freely available public database meant as a resource for research on the immune response to SARS-CoV-2. Deeply sampled blood TCRbeta repertoires from subjects exposed to, actively infected with, or recovered from COVID-19 were included in the dataset. The prospective study material was composed of cDNA or gDNA derived from T cells, B-cell-depleted T cells, or PBMCs. HLA class I and class II types, where available, came from metadata supplied by the sample provider rather than from assay-based typing. The samples were drawn from two sources: the first 160 participants of the ongoing ImmuneRACE study, and over 950 subjects contributed by 6 global collaborators.

The investigation overall reported the following: Clinical and demographic metadata were provided uncurated, with the amount varying by source and participant.

Collaborating institutions collected whole blood in K2EDTA tubes following their own protocols. For TCRbeta analysis, collaborator samples were shipped as frozen whole blood, as isolated PBMCs, or as DNA extracted from either sample type. TCRbeta CDR3 regions were amplified from genomic DNA by means of the immunoSEQ Assay, a bias-controlled multiplex PCR. On the study's bioinformatics: Within the assay, amplification of reference gene primers was used to estimate how many nucleated cells each sample contained. To quantify the absolute abundance of each unique TCRbeta CDR3 rearrangement, sequence reads were collapsed and filtered. For each sample, productive Simpson clonality was calculated as the square root of Simpson's diversity index over productive rearrangements. TCRdb took over this immuneACCESS table, retaining in-frame rearrangements with V and J assigned. Such tables are incomplete; in checked studies, under half of the missing clones stem from an unresolved V gene, and the remainder is unexplained. V and J calls and clone size are given by that table; D and trimming were obtained from the DNA. The sample data list approximately 260,000 clones, and 80% to 90% of these were observed just once. The ten largest clones capture 9.5% to 11% of the sample.

As to this clone: What this receptor recognizes is not known. Within one base of it there is no much larger clone, and no base qualities were kept.

The sample was peripheral blood. This TCR derives from a woman in her 70s with acute or convalescent COVID-19.

The DNA is as follows: TGTGCCATCGGGGGACAGGGGGCCGGGGAGCTGTTTTTT. It codes for CAIGGQGAGELFF. The chain links TRBV10-3 with TRBJ2-2; the central 11 bases match TRBD1. The CDR1 and CDR2 encoded by the germline V gene are ENHRY and SYGVKD. Relative to germline, V is missing 8 bases and J is missing 6 bases, with 2 bases of the junction outside any gene match. From its cysteine to its phenylalanine, the CDR3 spans 13 amino acids. Only the CDR3 region is kept as DNA, spanning 39 bases read in frame from base 1.